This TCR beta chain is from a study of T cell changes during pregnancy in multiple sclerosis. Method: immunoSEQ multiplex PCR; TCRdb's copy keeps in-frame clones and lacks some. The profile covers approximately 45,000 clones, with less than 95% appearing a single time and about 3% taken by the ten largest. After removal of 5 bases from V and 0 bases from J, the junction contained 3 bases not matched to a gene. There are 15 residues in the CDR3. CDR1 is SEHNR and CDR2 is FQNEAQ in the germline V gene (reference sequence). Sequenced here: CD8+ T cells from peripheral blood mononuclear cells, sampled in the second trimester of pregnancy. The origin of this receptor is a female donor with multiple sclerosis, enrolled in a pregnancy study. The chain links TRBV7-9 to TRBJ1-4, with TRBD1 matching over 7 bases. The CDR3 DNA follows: TGTGCCAGCAGCGGGACAGATTCAACTAATGAAAAACTGTTTTTT. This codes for CASSGTDSTNEKLFF. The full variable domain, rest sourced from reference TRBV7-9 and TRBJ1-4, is DTGVSQNPRHKITKRGQNVTFRCDPISEHNRLYWYRQTLGQGPEFLTYFQNEAQLEKSRLLSDRFSAERPKGSFSTLEIQRTEQGDSAMYLCASSGTDSTNEKLFFGSGTQLSVL.